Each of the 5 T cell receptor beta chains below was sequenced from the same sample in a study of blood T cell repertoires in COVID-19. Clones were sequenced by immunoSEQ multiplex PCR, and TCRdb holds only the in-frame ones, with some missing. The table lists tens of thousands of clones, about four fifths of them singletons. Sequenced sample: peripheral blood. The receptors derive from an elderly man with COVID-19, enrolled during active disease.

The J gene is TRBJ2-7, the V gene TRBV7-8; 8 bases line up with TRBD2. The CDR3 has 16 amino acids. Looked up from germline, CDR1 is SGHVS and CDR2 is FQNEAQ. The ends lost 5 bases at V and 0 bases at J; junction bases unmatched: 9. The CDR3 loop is CASSRGPGGSSYEQYF. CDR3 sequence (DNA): TGTGCCAGCAGCCGAGGGCCGGGGGGGTCCTCCTACGAGCAGTACTTC.

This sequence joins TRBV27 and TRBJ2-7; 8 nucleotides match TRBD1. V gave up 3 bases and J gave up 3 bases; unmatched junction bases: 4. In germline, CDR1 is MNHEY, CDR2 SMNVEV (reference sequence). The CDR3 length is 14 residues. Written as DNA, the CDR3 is TGTGCCAGCAGTTTCCCGGACAGGGTCTACGAGCAGTACTTC. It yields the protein CASSFPDRVYEQYF.

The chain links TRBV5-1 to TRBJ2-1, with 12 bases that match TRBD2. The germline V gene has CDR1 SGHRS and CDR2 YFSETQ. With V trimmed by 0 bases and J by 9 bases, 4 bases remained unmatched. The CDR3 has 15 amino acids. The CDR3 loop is CASSLASGRATEQFF. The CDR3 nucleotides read TGCGCCAGCAGCTTGGCTAGCGGGAGGGCCACTGAGCAGTTCTTC. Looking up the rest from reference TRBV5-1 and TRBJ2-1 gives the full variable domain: KAGVTQTPRYLIKTRGQQVTLSCSPISGHRSVSWYQQTPGQGLQFLFEYFSETQRNKGNFPGRFSGRQFSNSRSEMNVSTLELGDSALYLCASSLASGRATEQFFGPGTRLTVL.

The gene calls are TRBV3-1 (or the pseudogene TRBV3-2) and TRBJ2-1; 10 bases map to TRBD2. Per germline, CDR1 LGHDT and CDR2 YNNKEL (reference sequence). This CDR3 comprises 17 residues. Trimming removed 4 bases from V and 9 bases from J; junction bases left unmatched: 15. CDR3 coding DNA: TGTGCCAGCAGCCCTGGCCGAGGTCTAGCGGGAGAGGCTGAGCAGTTCTTC. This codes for CASSPGRGLAGEAEQFF.

CDR3 loop: CASSEQGAYGYTF. CDR3 nucleotide sequence: TGTGCCAGCAGTGAACAGGGGGCCTATGGCTACACCTTC. This chain links TRBV6-1 with TRBJ1-2; TRBD1 matches at 8 bases. CDR3 length: 13 amino acids. Germline V gene data show CDR1 as MNHNS and CDR2 as SASEGT. The J segment lost 4 bases and the V segment lost 2 bases, leaving 0 bases of the junction unmatched.